This TCR beta chain is drawn from a study of vaccination and CD4 T cells after COVID-19. CDR1 is DFQATT, CDR2 SNEGSKA, per germline (reference sequence). With 1 base removed from V and 7 bases from J, the gap between germline ends came to 14 bases. CDR3 length: 14 residues. Treatment meaning: approximately 11-day PBMC culture with coronavirus spike peptide pools or control peptides (ViraFEST assay). This clonotype was observed a handful of times. The antigen remains unidentified. The Oncomine TCR Beta short-read assay was what sequenced the DNA obtained from cultured CD4+ T cells. TCRdb used MiXCR to reprocess the PCR reads, holding one entry per CDR3 protein. The sample consists of about 10,000 distinct CDR3 sequences, roughly 30% of them appearing once.

This chain joins TRBV20-1 and TRBJ2-1; a possible D gene is TRBD1 (6 bases). The TCR comes from a human donor who had recovered from COVID-19. The sequencing here drew on CD4+ T cells from blood, cultured in vitro, taken after SARS-CoV-2 vaccination. DNA of the CDR3: TGCAGTGCTAGAGTCCGACAGGTTCGAAATGAGCAGTTCTTC. Translation gives CSARVRQVRNEQFF.